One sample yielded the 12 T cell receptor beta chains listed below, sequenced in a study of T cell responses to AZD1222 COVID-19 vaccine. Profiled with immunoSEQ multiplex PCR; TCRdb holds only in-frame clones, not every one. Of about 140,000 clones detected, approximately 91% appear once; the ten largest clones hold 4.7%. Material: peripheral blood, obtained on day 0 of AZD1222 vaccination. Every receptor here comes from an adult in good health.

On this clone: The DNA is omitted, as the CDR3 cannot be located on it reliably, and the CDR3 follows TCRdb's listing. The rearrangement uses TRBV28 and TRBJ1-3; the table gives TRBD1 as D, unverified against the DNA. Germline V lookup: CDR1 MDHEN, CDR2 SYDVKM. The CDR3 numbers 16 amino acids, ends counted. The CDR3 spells CASSSSTGGSGNTIYF.

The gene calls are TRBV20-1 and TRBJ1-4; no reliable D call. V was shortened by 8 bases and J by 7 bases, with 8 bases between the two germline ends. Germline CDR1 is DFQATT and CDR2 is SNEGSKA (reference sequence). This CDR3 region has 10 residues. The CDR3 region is CSTQGEKLFF. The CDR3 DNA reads TGCAGTACCCAAGGTGAAAAACTGTTTTTT.

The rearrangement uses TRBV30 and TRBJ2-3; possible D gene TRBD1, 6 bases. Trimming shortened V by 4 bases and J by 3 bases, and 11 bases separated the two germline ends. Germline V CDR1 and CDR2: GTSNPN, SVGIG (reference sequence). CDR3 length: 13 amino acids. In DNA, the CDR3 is TGTGCCTGGAACAGGGTGAGAACAGATACGCAGTATTTT. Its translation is CAWNRVRTDTQYF.

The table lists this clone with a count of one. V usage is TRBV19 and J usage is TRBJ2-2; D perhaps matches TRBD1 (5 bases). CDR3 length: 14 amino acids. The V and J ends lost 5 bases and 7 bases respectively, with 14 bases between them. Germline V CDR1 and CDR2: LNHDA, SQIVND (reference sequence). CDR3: CASSFQGIGGELFF. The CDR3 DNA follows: TGTGCCAGTAGTTTTCAGGGCATCGGCGGGGAGCTGTTTTTT.

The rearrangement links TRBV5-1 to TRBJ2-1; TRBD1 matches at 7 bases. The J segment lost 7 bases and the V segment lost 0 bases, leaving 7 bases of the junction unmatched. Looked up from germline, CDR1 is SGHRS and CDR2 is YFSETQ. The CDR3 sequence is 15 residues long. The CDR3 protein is CASSLGQGERNEQFF. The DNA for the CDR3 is TGCGCCAGCAGCTTGGGGCAGGGGGAGAGAAATGAGCAGTTCTTC.

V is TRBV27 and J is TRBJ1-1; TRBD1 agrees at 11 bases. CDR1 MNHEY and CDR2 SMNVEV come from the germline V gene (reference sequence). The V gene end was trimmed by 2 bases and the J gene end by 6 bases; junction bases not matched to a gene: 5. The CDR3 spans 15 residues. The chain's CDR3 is CASSLRTGGRAEAFF. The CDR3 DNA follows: TGTGCCAGCAGTTTAAGGACAGGGGGCAGGGCTGAAGCTTTCTTT.

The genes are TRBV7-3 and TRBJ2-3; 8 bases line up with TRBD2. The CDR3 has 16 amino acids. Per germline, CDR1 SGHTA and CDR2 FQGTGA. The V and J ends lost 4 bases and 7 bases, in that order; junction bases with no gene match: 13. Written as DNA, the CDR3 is TGTGCCAGCAGCTCAACCCCCAGCGGGAGTTTGTATACGCAGTATTTT. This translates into CASSSTPSGSLYTQYF.

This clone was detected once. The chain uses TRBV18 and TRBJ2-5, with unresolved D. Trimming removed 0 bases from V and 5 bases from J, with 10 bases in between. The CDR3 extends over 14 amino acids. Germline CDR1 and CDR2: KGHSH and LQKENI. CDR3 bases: TGTGCCAGCTCACCACCGCAACCGACGGAGACCCAGTACTTC. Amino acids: CASSPPQPTETQYF.

The DNA of the CDR3 is TGCGCCAGCAGCCAGCGGACCTCTGGTGGGAATGAGCAGTTCTTC. It yields the protein CASSQRTSGGNEQFF. The V call is TRBV5-1, the J call TRBJ2-1; D may be TRBD2 (5 bases). V dropped 4 bases and J dropped 7 bases, with 18 bases sitting between them. The CDR3 runs 15 residues. Per the germline V gene, CDR1 is SGHRS and CDR2 is YFSETQ.

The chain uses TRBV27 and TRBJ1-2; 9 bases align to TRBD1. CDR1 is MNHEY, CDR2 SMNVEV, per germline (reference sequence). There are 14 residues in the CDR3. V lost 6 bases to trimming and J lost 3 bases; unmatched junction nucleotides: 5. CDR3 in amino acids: CASRITGGDYGYTF. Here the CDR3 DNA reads TGTGCCAGCAGGATAACAGGGGGCGACTATGGCTACACCTTC.

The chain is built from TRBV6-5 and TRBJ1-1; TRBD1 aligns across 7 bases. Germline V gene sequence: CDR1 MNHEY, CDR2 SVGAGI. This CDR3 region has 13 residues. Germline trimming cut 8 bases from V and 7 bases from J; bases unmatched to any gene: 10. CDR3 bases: TGTGCCAGCTCCCTGACGGGGACAGATGAAGCTTTCTTT. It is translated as CASSLTGTDEAFF.

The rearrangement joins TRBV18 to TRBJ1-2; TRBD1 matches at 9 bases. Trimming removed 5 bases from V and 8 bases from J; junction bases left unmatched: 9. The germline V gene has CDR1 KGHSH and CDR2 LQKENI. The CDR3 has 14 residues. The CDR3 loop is CASSALQGAGGYTF. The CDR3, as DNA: TGTGCCAGCTCAGCGTTACAGGGGGCCGGGGGCTACACCTTC.